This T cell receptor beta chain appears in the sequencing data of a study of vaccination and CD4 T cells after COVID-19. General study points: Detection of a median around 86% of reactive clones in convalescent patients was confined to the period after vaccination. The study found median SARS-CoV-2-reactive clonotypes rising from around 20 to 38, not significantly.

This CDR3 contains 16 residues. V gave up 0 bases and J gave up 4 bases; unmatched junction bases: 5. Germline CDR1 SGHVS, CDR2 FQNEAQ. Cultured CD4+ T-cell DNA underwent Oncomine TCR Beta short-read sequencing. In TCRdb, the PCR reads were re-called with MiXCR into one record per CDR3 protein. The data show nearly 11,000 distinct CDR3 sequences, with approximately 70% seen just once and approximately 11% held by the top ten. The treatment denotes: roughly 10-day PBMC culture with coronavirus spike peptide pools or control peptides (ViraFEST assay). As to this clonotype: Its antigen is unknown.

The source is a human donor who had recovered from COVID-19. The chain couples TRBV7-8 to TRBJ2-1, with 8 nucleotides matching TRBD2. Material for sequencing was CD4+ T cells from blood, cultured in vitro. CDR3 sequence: CASSLASSGLYNEQFF. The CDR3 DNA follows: TGTGCCAGCAGCTTAGCCTCTAGCGGGCTTTACAATGAGCAGTTCTTC.